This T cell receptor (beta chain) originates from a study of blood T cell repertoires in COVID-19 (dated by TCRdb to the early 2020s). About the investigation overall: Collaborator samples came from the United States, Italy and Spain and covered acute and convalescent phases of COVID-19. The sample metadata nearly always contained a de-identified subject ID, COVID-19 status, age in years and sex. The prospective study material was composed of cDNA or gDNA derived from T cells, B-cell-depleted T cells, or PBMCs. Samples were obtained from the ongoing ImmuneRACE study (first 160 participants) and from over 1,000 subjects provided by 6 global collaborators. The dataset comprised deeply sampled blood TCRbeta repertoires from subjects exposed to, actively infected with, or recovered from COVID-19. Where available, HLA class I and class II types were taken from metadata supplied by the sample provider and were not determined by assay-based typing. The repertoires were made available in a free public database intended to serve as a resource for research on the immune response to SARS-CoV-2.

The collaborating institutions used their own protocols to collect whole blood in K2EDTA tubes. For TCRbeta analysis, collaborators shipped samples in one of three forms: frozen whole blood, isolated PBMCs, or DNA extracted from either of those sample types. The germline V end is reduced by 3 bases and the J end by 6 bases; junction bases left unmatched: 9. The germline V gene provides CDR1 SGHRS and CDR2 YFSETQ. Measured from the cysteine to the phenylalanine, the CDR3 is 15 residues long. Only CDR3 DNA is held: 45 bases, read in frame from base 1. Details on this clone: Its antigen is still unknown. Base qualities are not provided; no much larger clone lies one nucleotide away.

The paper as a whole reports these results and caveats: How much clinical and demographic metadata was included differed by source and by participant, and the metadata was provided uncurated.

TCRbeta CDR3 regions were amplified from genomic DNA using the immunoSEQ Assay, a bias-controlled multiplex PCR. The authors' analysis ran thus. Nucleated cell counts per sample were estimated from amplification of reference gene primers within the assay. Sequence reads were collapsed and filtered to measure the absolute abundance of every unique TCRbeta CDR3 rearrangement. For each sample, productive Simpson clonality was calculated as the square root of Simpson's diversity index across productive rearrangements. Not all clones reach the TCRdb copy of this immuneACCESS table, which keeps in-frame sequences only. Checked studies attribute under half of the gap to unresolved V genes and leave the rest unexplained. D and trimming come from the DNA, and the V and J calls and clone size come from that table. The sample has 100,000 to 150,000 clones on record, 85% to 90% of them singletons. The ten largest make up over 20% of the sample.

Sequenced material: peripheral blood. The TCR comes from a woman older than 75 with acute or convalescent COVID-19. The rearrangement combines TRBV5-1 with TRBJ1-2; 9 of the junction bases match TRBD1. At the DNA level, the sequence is TGCGCCAGCAGCTCTCAGGGACAGGGAGCGGATGGCTACACCTTC. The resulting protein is CASSSQGQGADGYTF. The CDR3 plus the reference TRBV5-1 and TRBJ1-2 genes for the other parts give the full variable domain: KAGVTQTPRYLIKTRGQQVTLSCSPISGHRSVSWYQQTPGQGLQFLFEYFSETQRNKGNFPGRFSGRQFSNSRSEMNVSTLELGDSALYLCASSSQGQGADGYTFGSGTRLTVV.